One and the same sample provided the 26 T cell receptor beta chains below, sequenced in a study of T cell responses to AZD1222 COVID-19 vaccine. Assay used: immunoSEQ multiplex PCR; TCRdb lists only in-frame clones, some missing. This sample has over 110,000 clones, with about 92% found just once. The sample in question was peripheral blood, obtained on day 0 of AZD1222 vaccination. Every receptor here comes from an adult in good health.

The chain recombines TRBV11-3 with TRBJ2-1, with TRBD1 matching over 7 bases. V lost 3 bases to trimming and J lost 9 bases; unmatched junction nucleotides: 8. The CDR3 is made up of 14 amino acids. Germline CDR1 SGHNT, CDR2 YENEEA. This CDR3 reads CASSLGDSPGEQFF. The CDR3 DNA reads as TGTGCCAGCAGCTTGGGGGACAGTCCGGGTGAGCAGTTCTTC.

This chain connects TRBV19 to TRBJ2-7, with TRBD2 as a possible D gene (5 bases). Germline CDR1 LNHDA, CDR2 SQIVND (reference sequence). This CDR3 contains 13 residues. The ends were cut back, 5 bases at V and 6 bases at J, with 14 bases in the middle. The CDR3 DNA is TGTGCCAGTAGTTCCTCACTAGGAGGCGAGCAGTACTTC. Translation: CASSSSLGGEQYF. Based on the CDR3 plus reference TRBV19 and TRBJ2-7, the full variable domain is DGGITQSPKYLFRKEGQNVTLSCEQNLNHDAMYWYRQDPGQGLRLIYYSQIVNDFQKGDIAEGYSVSREKKESFPLTVTSAQKNPTAFYLCASSSSLGGEQYFGPGTRLTVT.

This clone was seen only a few times. The V gene is TRBV6-5, the J gene TRBJ2-3; tentative D call: TRBD2 (5 bases). CDR3 length: 15 amino acids. CDR1 is MNHEY, CDR2 SVGAGI, per germline. V was clipped by 2 bases and J by 1 base, with 10 bases between them. CDR3 protein: CASSYPRTGTDTQYF. The CDR3 nucleotides read TGTGCCAGCAGTTACCCCCGGACTGGCACAGATACGCAGTATTTT.

In nucleotides, the CDR3 is TGTGCCAGCAGCCGGGTCCCTCTCTCTGGAAACACCATATATTTT. Amino acid sequence: CASSRVPLSGNTIYF. V usage is TRBV3-1 (or the pseudogene TRBV3-2) and J usage is TRBJ1-3; D is unclear. Germline CDR1 reads LGHDT; CDR2 reads YNNKEL (reference sequence). The V end was cut by 4 bases, the J end by 0 bases, with 10 bases between. CDR3 length: 15 residues.

This chain connects TRBV27 to TRBJ1-2, with TRBD1 identical over 7 bases. Trimming cost V 0 bases and J 6 bases; bases outside gene matches: 7. CDR1 and CDR2 from the germline V gene are MNHEY and SMNVEV (reference sequence). CDR3 length equals 15 residues. CDR3 residues: CASSLSIWGQHGYTF. The CDR3 nucleotides are TGTGCCAGCAGTTTATCGATTTGGGGACAGCATGGCTACACCTTC.

This clone is a singleton in its sample. The CDR3 sequence: CSWGGPRDTQYF. DNA of the CDR3: TGCAGCTGGGGGGGTCCCCGGGATACGCAGTATTTT. The gene calls are TRBV29-1 and TRBJ2-3, with 7 bases identical to TRBD2. V gave up 8 bases and J gave up 6 bases; unmatched junction bases: 8. Germline assignment: CDR1 SQVTM and CDR2 ANQGSEA. The CDR3 has 12 residues.

The chain uses TRBV14 and TRBJ1-1, with D hard to call. Per germline, CDR1 SGHDN and CDR2 FVKESK. V was pared by 0 bases and J by 0 bases, with 11 bases between. This CDR3 is built from 16 residues. The CDR3 DNA follows: TGTGCCAGCAGCCAAGAAGAGGGAAACCTGAACACTGAAGCTTTCTTT. This sequence encodes CASSQEEGNLNTEAFF.

The CDR3: CASSELGSSGNTIYF. The CDR3 DNA is TGTGCCAGCAGTGAATTGGGCAGCTCTGGAAACACCATATATTTT. The V gene is TRBV6-1, the J gene TRBJ1-3; no definite D call. The CDR3 is 15 amino acids. The germline V gene encodes CDR1 MNHNS and CDR2 SASEGT. Trimming shortened V by 2 bases and J by 0 bases, and 8 bases separated the two germline ends.

CDR3 nucleotides: TGTGCCAGCAGGAGGGACAGGGCGGGAATAAATGAGCAGTTCTTC. Protein: CASRRDRAGINEQFF. The rearrangement uses TRBV2 and TRBJ2-1; 9 bases are a match to TRBD1. CDR3 length: 15 amino acids. CDR1 and CDR2 (germline): SNHLY, FYNNEI. Unmatched junction bases numbered 10, after V lost 6 bases and J lost 7 bases. The variable domain in full, with the rest retrieved from reference TRBV2 and TRBJ2-1, is EPEVTQTPSHQVTQMGQEVILRCVPISNHLYFYWYRQILGQKVEFLVSFYNNEISEKSEIFDDQFSVERPDGSNFTLKIRSTKLEDSAMYFCASRRDRAGINEQFFGPGTRLTVL.

The V gene is TRBV5-1, the J gene TRBJ2-2; D is possibly TRBD1 or TRBD2 (5 bases each). Germline CDR1 is SGHRS and CDR2 is YFSETQ. V was clipped by 2 bases and J by 5 bases, with 10 bases between them. The CDR3 extends over 14 amino acids. This CDR3 reads CASSFSGGTGELFF. CDR3 nucleotides: TGCGCCAGCAGCTTCTCTGGGGGAACCGGGGAGCTGTTTTTT.

This sequence joins TRBV4-3 and TRBJ1-2; D not certain. This CDR3 has 18 residues. From germline, CDR1 is LGHNA and CDR2 YSLEER. Trimming shortened V by 0 bases and J by 1 base, and 18 bases separated the two germline ends. Here the CDR3 reads CASSQEYGSGYINYGYTF. CDR3 sequence (DNA): TGCGCCAGCAGCCAAGAGTACGGTTCGGGTTATATTAACTATGGCTACACCTTC.

V usage is TRBV9 and J usage is TRBJ2-5; 7 bases match TRBD2. Germline V CDR1 and CDR2: SGDLS, YYNGEE. V lost 2 bases, J lost 2 bases, and 3 bases stayed unmatched. CDR3 size: 14 residues. The CDR3 DNA follows: TGTGCCAGCAGCGTCGCTAGCGGTCAAGAGACCCAGTACTTC. It is translated as CASSVASGQETQYF.

The table lists this clone with a count of one. The V and J genes are TRBV27 and TRBJ1-4, with 9 bases that match TRBD1. The CDR3 covers 15 residues. Trimming cost V 2 bases and J 7 bases; bases outside gene matches: 5. Per germline, CDR1 MNHEY and CDR2 SMNVEV (reference sequence). As DNA, the CDR3 is TGTGCCAGCAGTTTAAACAGGGGGCGCGGTGAAAAACTGTTTTTT. Translated, it gives CASSLNRGRGEKLFF.

The sample holds one count of this clone. This sequence joins TRBV6-1 and TRBJ2-2; 12 positions agree with TRBD2. V lost 4 bases and J lost 4; bases outside the gene matches: 13. The CDR3 runs 19 residues. Germline lookup yields CDR1 MNHNS and CDR2 SASEGT. The CDR3 DNA follows: TGTGCCAGCAGTGCCCTAACTAGCGGGAGGATCCTCCGCACCGGGGAGCTGTTTTTT. Translation: CASSALTSGRILRTGELFF.

The chain couples TRBV19 to TRBJ1-1; no clear D. The CDR3 is 13 amino acids. CDR1 LNHDA and CDR2 SQIVND come from the germline V gene (reference sequence). V lost 4 bases to trimming and J lost 3 bases, with 9 bases between them. The CDR3 protein is CASSTRTDTEAFF. The CDR3 DNA reads TGTGCCAGTAGTACCCGGACGGACACTGAAGCTTTCTTT.

The chain combines TRBV6-2 or TRBV6-3 with TRBJ2-3; D gene ambiguous. V was clipped by 0 bases and J by 0 bases, with 4 bases between them. The CDR3 loop spans 14 amino acids. Germline CDR1 reads MNHEY; CDR2 reads SVGEGT. In DNA form, the CDR3 reads TGTGCCAGCAGTTACTCAGTTAGCACAGATACGCAGTATTTT. It yields the protein CASSYSVSTDTQYF.

This chain uses TRBV15 with TRBJ2-2; 10 bases line up with TRBD1. The ends lost 4 bases at V and 7 bases at J; junction bases unmatched: 6. CDR3 length equals 15 residues. The germline gives CDR1 LNHNV, CDR2 YYDKDF (reference sequence). The chain's CDR3 is CATSIRQGAGGELFF. DNA for the CDR3: TGTGCCACCAGCATTCGACAGGGGGCTGGCGGGGAGCTGTTTTTT. Together with reference TRBV15 and TRBJ2-2, the CDR3 gives the full variable domain: DAMVIQNPRYQVTQFGKPVTLSCSQTLNHNVMYWYQQKSSQAPKLLFHYYDKDFNNEADTPDNFQSRRPNTSFCFLDIRSPGLGDTAMYLCATSIRQGAGGELFFGEGSRLTVL.

The rearrangement uses TRBV27 and TRBJ1-2, with D possibly TRBD1 on 6 matching bases. The CDR3 spans 13 residues. Per germline, CDR1 MNHEY and CDR2 SMNVEV (reference sequence). V lost 2 bases and J 7 bases, leaving 11 bases between the germline ends. The CDR3 nucleotides are TGTGCCAGCAGTTTAGTAGGGGGAGGTGGCTACACCTTC. Amino acid sequence: CASSLVGGGGYTF.

This chain connects TRBV7-7 to TRBJ2-1; no definite D call. Germline V gene lookup returns CDR1 SSHAT and CDR2 FNYEAQ (reference sequence). The CDR3 contains 13 residues. V was pared by 5 bases and J by 7 bases, with 12 bases between. The CDR3 nucleotides read TGTGCCAGCAGCCGTCTTATGGAGAATGAGCAGTTCTTC. As protein: CASSRLMENEQFF.

The chain recombines TRBV9 with TRBJ1-5, with D possibly being TRBD1 (6 bases). Trimming removed 4 bases from V and 2 bases from J, with 13 bases in between. Germline CDR1 is SGDLS and CDR2 is YYNGEE. The CDR3 is 15 amino acids. The CDR3 nucleotides read TGTGCCAGCAGCCCAGGATCAGGGGGCAATCAGCCCCAGCATTTT. As protein: CASSPGSGGNQPQHF.

This chain's CDR3 is CASSLGGQVRADTQYF. CDR3 DNA: TGCGCCAGCAGCTTGGGGGGACAGGTGAGGGCAGATACGCAGTATTTT. The chain combines TRBV5-1 with TRBJ2-3; TRBD1 aligns across 8 bases. This CDR3 contains 16 residues. V lost 0 bases to trimming and J lost 4 bases; unmatched junction nucleotides: 7. Germline V lookup: CDR1 SGHRS, CDR2 YFSETQ.

The CDR3 DNA reads TGTGCCAGCAGCTTACCTAGCGAGATCTACGAGCAGTACTTC. The encoded protein is CASSLPSEIYEQYF. The chain has TRBV7-9 and TRBJ2-7; D may be TRBD2 (6 bases). Per the germline V gene, CDR1 is SEHNR and CDR2 is FQNEAQ (reference sequence). CDR3 length: 14 residues. Trimming shortened V by 2 bases and J by 3 bases, and 11 bases separated the two germline ends.

The chain is built from TRBV7-3 and TRBJ2-7, with 12 positions matching TRBD2. CDR1 is SGHTA and CDR2 is FQGTGA in the germline V gene. The CDR3 is 14 amino acids. Trimming removed 5 bases from V and 8 bases from J; junction bases left unmatched: 7. The CDR3 spells CASSPLAGGEKQYF. DNA for the CDR3: TGTGCCAGCAGCCCCCTAGCGGGAGGGGAGAAGCAGTACTTC.

This clone was recorded once. The chain uses TRBV4-2 and TRBJ1-6; 8 bases align to TRBD1. The CDR3 loop spans 16 amino acids. The V and J ends lost 0 bases and 7 bases, in that order; junction bases with no gene match: 5. CDR1 is LGHNA, CDR2 YNFKEQ, per germline. This CDR3 is CASSQDPGTGNSPLHF. The CDR3 nucleotides read TGTGCCAGCAGCCAAGATCCCGGGACAGGAAATTCACCCCTCCACTTT.

The V and J genes are TRBV20-1 and TRBJ2-3, with 7 bases lining up with TRBD2. V was clipped by 3 bases and J by 0 bases; unmatched bases: 6. Germline V lookup: CDR1 DFQATT, CDR2 SNEGSKA (reference sequence). The CDR3 length is 15 residues. CDR3 sequence reads: CSASSLAESTDTQYF. For the CDR3, the DNA is TGCAGTGCTAGTAGTCTAGCGGAAAGCACAGATACGCAGTATTTT.

This clone was seen a single time. V and J are TRBV6-5 and TRBJ2-7, with D unresolved. The CDR3 length is 12 residues. V lost 2 bases and J lost 3, with 5 bases in between. Germline CDR1 is MNHEY and CDR2 is SVGAGI. The CDR3 loop is CASSYDGYEQYF. The CDR3 nucleotides read TGTGCCAGCAGTTACGACGGCTACGAGCAGTACTTC.